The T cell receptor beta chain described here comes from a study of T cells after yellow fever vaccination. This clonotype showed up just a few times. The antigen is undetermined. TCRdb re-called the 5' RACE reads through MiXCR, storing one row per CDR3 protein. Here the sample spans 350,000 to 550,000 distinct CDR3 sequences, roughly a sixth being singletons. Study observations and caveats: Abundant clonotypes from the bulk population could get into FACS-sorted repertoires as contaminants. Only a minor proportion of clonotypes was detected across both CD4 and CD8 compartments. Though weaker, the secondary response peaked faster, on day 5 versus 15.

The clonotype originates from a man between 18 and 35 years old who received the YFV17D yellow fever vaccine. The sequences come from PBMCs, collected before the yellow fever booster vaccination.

The CDR3: CSATLRGYGYTF. The CDR3 bases are TGCAGTGCTACCCTCCGGGGGTATGGCTACACCTTC. The V call is TRBV20-1, the J call TRBJ1-2; D is possibly TRBD1 (5 bases). V was cut by 4 bases and J by 5 bases, with 11 bases left in between. This CDR3 has 12 amino acids. Germline V gene data show CDR1 as DFQATT and CDR2 as SNEGSKA (reference sequence).